Below, 27 T cell receptor beta chains from the same sample are listed, as sequenced in a study of blood T cell repertoires in COVID-19. Using immunoSEQ multiplex PCR, the repertoire was profiled, and TCRdb retains in-frame clones only, with some absent. Of about 290,000 clones detected, around four fifths appear once; the ten largest clones hold around 3.7%. The specimen sequenced was peripheral blood. The receptors here all came from a woman aged 45-65 years with active or convalescent COVID-19.

The V call is TRBV5-1, the J call TRBJ2-4; maybe TRBD2 (5 bases). Germline loops: CDR1 SGHRS, CDR2 YFSETQ. The CDR3 spans 14 residues. The germline V and J ends were trimmed by 4 bases and 5 bases, with 13 bases remaining between them. The CDR3 here is CASSAGPEENIQYF. The CDR3 DNA follows: TGCGCCAGCAGCGCAGGTCCGGAGGAAAACATTCAGTACTTC. The full variable domain, in which reference TRBV5-1 and TRBJ2-4 provide the parts outside the CDR3, is KAGVTQTPRYLIKTRGQQVTLSCSPISGHRSVSWYQQTPGQGLQFLFEYFSETQRNKGNFPGRFSGRQFSNSRSEMNVSTLELGDSALYLCASSAGPEENIQYFGAGTRLSVL.

The chain recombines TRBV10-3 with TRBJ1-2, with a tentative D call TRBD1 (6 bases). V was shortened by 5 bases and J by 4 bases, with 11 bases between the two germline ends. Germline CDR1 ENHRY, CDR2 SYGVKD. The CDR3 loop spans 13 amino acids. Written as DNA, the CDR3 is TGTGCCATCAGTCGGGACACGCGCTATGGCTACACCTTC. Protein sequence: CAISRDTRYGYTF.

V usage is TRBV13 and J usage is TRBJ2-5, with 8 bases that match TRBD1. CDR1 PRHDT and CDR2 FYEKMQ come from the germline V gene (reference sequence). This CDR3 region has 13 residues. The V segment lost 5 bases and the J segment 7 bases; nucleotides outside the gene matches: 6. Written as DNA, the CDR3 is TGTGCCAGCAGCCCCCGGACAGGGCGGACCCAGTACTTC. Protein sequence: CASSPRTGRTQYF.

CDR3 bases: TGTGCCAGCAGCCGGGGACAGCCAAATGAAAAACTGTTTTTT. Encoded protein: CASSRGQPNEKLFF. V and J are TRBV5-8 and TRBJ1-4; 7 bases fit TRBD1. Germline CDR1 reads SGHTS; CDR2 reads YDEGEE. Unmatched junction bases numbered 5, after V lost 4 bases and J lost 5 bases. This CDR3 spans 14 amino acids. Full variable domain (rest looked up from reference TRBV5-8 and TRBJ1-4): EAGVTQSPTHLIKTRGQQATLRCSPISGHTSVYWYQQALGLGLQFLLWYDEGEERNRGNFPPRFSGRQFPNYSSELNVNALELEDSALYLCASSRGQPNEKLFFGSGTQLSVL.

The chain has TRBV28 and TRBJ2-3; 7 bases are a match to TRBD2. Per the germline V gene, CDR1 is MDHEN and CDR2 is SYDVKM. V gave up 5 bases and J gave up 2 bases; unmatched junction bases: 10. This CDR3 region has 16 residues. The CDR3: CASSTRAGRYTDTQYF. CDR3 nucleotide sequence: TGTGCCAGCAGTACCAGAGCGGGACGATACACAGATACGCAGTATTTT.

This chain links TRBV6-5 with TRBJ2-1, with D maybe TRBD1 (6 bases). In germline, CDR1 is MNHEY, CDR2 SVGAGI. This CDR3 has 13 residues. The V and J ends lost 0 bases and 7 bases respectively, with 7 bases between them. The CDR3 region is CASSYSGANEQFF. The CDR3 DNA reads as TGTGCCAGCAGTTACTCGGGGGCAAATGAGCAGTTCTTC.

This clone was found many times. The rearrangement links TRBV14 to TRBJ2-6, with D unresolved. The CDR3 contains 15 residues. Germline V gene sequence: CDR1 SGHDN, CDR2 FVKESK. V was trimmed by 2 bases and J by 3 bases, leaving 8 bases between them. Written as DNA, the CDR3 is TGTGCCAGCAGCCAATTCGGTCGTGGGGCCAACGTCCTGACTTTC. As protein: CASSQFGRGANVLTF.

In DNA, the CDR3 is TGCGCCAGCAGCTTGGGGGTCCACGGAGGGGCCAATCAGCCCCAGCATTTT. Encoded protein: CASSLGVHGGANQPQHF. The V call is TRBV5-1, the J call TRBJ1-5; a weak D match, TRBD1 (5 bases). The germline gives CDR1 SGHRS, CDR2 YFSETQ. The V end was cut by 0 bases, the J end by 3 bases, with 16 bases between. The CDR3 has 17 amino acids.

This clone was picked up a small number of times. V is TRBV7-8 and J is TRBJ2-7, with TRBD1 matching over 10 bases. Trimming took 2 bases from V and 2 from J; bases not matched to a gene: 6. The CDR3 is made up of 16 amino acids. Per the germline V gene, CDR1 is SGHVS and CDR2 is FQNEAQ. In DNA form, the CDR3 reads TGTGCCAGCAGCTTAAGCATGGGGACAGGGGCCTACGAGCAGTACTTC. Residues: CASSLSMGTGAYEQYF.

V gene TRBV29-1 combines with J gene TRBJ2-3; 7 nucleotides align to TRBD1. V lost 2 bases, J lost 3 bases, and 14 bases stayed unmatched. Germline V CDR1 and CDR2: SQVTM, ANQGSEA. The CDR3 is made up of 17 amino acids. Written as DNA, the CDR3 is TGCAGCGTTGAATTTCGACGTCGACAGGGCCGAACAGATACGCAGTATTTT. It encodes CSVEFRRRQGRTDTQYF.

V is TRBV14 and J is TRBJ2-5, with D tentatively TRBD2 (5 bases). V lost 3 bases and J 6 bases, leaving 20 bases between the germline ends. There are 16 residues in the CDR3. Germline V gives CDR1 SGHDN, CDR2 FVKESK. The CDR3 DNA reads TGTGCCAGCAGCCAGGATTCTGGAGGCGAATATCAGACCCAGTACTTC. Translated: CASSQDSGGEYQTQYF.

CDR3 sequence: CASSELFLTDTQYF. The CDR3 DNA is TGTGCCAGCAGTGAATTATTTCTGACAGATACGCAGTATTTT. This sequence joins TRBV25-1 and TRBJ2-3; D remains ambiguous. CDR1 is MGHDK and CDR2 is SYGVNS in the germline V gene. CDR3 length equals 14 residues. V was shortened by 1 base and J by 3 bases, with 8 bases between the two germline ends. Together with reference TRBV25-1 and TRBJ2-3, the CDR3 gives the full variable domain: EADIYQTPRYLVIGTGKKITLECSQTMGHDKMYWYQQDPGMELHLIHYSYGVNSTEKGDLSSESTVSRIRTEHFPLTLESARPSHTSQYLCASSELFLTDTQYFGPGTRLTVL.

This sequence joins TRBV7-9 and TRBJ1-5; weak D call: TRBD1 (5 bases). The CDR3 totals 13 residues. CDR1 is SEHNR and CDR2 is FQNEAQ in the germline V gene (reference sequence). V was clipped by 5 bases and J by 7 bases, with 12 bases between them. CDR3: CASSPSGGQPQHF. CDR3 nucleotide sequence: TGTGCCAGCAGCCCGTCCGGGGGGCAGCCCCAGCATTTT.

The J gene is TRBJ2-3, the V gene TRBV7-9; no firm D call. Between the trimmed V and J ends, which lost 1 base and 1 base, there was a span of 3 bases. Looked up from germline, CDR1 is SEHNR and CDR2 is FQNEAQ (reference sequence). CDR3 length: 13 residues. The CDR3 protein is CASSLGGTDTQYF. CDR3 in DNA: TGTGCCAGCAGCTTAGGAGGCACAGATACGCAGTATTTT.

This clone was recorded only once. The V and J genes are TRBV6-6 and TRBJ2-1; 14 bases match TRBD2. CDR1 MNHNY and CDR2 SVGAGI come from the germline V gene (reference sequence). The V segment lost 5 bases and the J segment 7 bases; nucleotides outside the gene matches: 13. The CDR3 covers 18 residues. This CDR3 is CASSQLKGLAGVGNEQFF. In DNA form, the CDR3 reads TGTGCCAGCAGTCAACTTAAGGGACTAGCGGGAGTTGGGAATGAGCAGTTCTTC.

The genes are TRBV11-2 and TRBJ1-2, with a weak D call TRBD1 (5 bases). The CDR3 spans 15 residues. The V gene's germline CDR1 is SGHAT and CDR2 FQNNGV. Trimming shortened V by 4 bases and J by 4 bases, and 16 bases separated the two germline ends. The CDR3: CASSSPRRTTYGYTF. CDR3 DNA: TGTGCCAGCAGCTCCCCACGACGGACAACCTATGGCTACACCTTC.

The V and J genes are TRBV5-4 and TRBJ2-7, with D possibly being TRBD1 (6 bases). CDR1 is SGHNT and CDR2 is YYREEE in the germline V gene (reference sequence). Trimming shortened V by 4 bases and J by 2 bases, and 16 bases separated the two germline ends. The CDR3 covers 15 residues. CDR3 sequence reads: CASSNPGRDTYEQYF. The CDR3 nucleotides read TGTGCCAGCAGCAATCCCGGTCGGGACACCTACGAGCAGTACTTC.

This rearrangement joins TRBV15 to TRBJ1-1; D unclear. Germline V gene data show CDR1 as LNHNV and CDR2 as YYDKDF (reference sequence). Trimming stripped 1 base from V and 4 bases from J, with 10 bases between. This CDR3 has 14 residues. The CDR3, as DNA: TGTGCCACCAGCAGAGGTGGGAGCAGCACTGAAGCTTTCTTT. As protein: CATSRGGSSTEAFF. Using reference TRBV15 and TRBJ1-1 for the parts outside the CDR3, the full variable domain is DAMVIQNPRYQVTQFGKPVTLSCSQTLNHNVMYWYQQKSSQAPKLLFHYYDKDFNNEADTPDNFQSRRPNTSFCFLDIRSPGLGDTAMYLCATSRGGSSTEAFFGQGTRLTVV.

The V call is TRBV7-9, the J call TRBJ1-2; weak D call: TRBD1 (5 bases). CDR1 is SEHNR, CDR2 FQNEAQ, per germline (reference sequence). There are 16 residues in the CDR3. Trimming shortened V by 0 bases and J by 0 bases, and 11 bases separated the two germline ends. The CDR3 loop is CASSLAWGGANYGYTF. For the CDR3, the DNA is TGTGCCAGCAGCTTAGCGTGGGGAGGGGCTAACTATGGCTACACCTTC.

The chain combines TRBV5-5 with TRBJ2-7, with 9 positions matching TRBD1. This CDR3 is 16 amino acids long. The germline CDR1 and CDR2 sequences are SGHKS and YYEKEE (reference sequence). V shed 4 bases, J shed 2 bases, and the junction held 10 bases outside the gene matches. Here the CDR3 DNA reads TGTGCCAGCAGCCTCATAGGGGGACAGGGTACCTACGAGCAGTACTTC. Its protein is CASSLIGGQGTYEQYF.

The CDR3 DNA reads as TGTGCCAGCATTAGGGGGACTAGCGGGAGAACAGGGGGCCGGACAGATACGCAGTATTTT. This codes for CASIRGTSGRTGGRTDTQYF. This rearrangement joins TRBV2 to TRBJ2-3; 14 positions match TRBD2. After removal of 7 bases from V and 3 bases from J, the junction contained 18 bases not matched to a gene. CDR1 is SNHLY, CDR2 FYNNEI, per germline. CDR3 size: 20 residues.

This chain connects TRBV28 to TRBJ2-2, with 12 positions matching TRBD2. From germline, CDR1 is MDHEN and CDR2 SYDVKM. The CDR3 totals 19 residues. V dropped 6 bases and J dropped 1; count of bases not matched to a gene: 12. CDR3 loop: CASSHLLAGGGQNTGELFF. DNA of the CDR3: TGTGCCAGCAGCCATTTACTAGCGGGAGGAGGTCAGAACACCGGGGAGCTGTTTTTT.

The V gene is TRBV19, the J gene TRBJ1-2; no definite D call. The CDR3 sequence is 13 residues long. CDR1 is LNHDA and CDR2 is SQIVND in the germline V gene (reference sequence). The V end lost 3 bases, the J end lost 4 bases, and 9 bases lay between the germline ends. The CDR3 here is CASSIGRSYGYTF. The DNA for the CDR3 is TGTGCCAGTAGTATTGGGAGGTCCTATGGCTACACCTTC.

The chain links TRBV5-1 to TRBJ2-1; 14 bases match TRBD2. Germline values: CDR1 SGHRS, CDR2 YFSETQ. J was trimmed by 7 bases and V by 0 bases; bases with no gene match: 3. CDR3 length: 16 amino acids. For the CDR3, the DNA is TGCGCCAGCAGCTTGGGCGGACTAGCGGGAGGTAATGAGCAGTTCTTC. Amino acid sequence: CASSLGGLAGGNEQFF.

This chain joins TRBV6-6 and TRBJ2-1, with 10 positions matching TRBD2. V lost 5 bases to trimming and J lost 2 bases; unmatched junction nucleotides: 3. Per germline, CDR1 MNHNY and CDR2 SVGAGI (reference sequence). The CDR3 sequence is 15 residues long. The CDR3 DNA follows: TGTGCCAGCAGTGACGGACTAGCGGCCTACAATGAGCAGTTCTTC. This translates into CASSDGLAAYNEQFF.

Written as DNA, the CDR3 is TGTGCCAGCAGGCCGGCGACTGGTAATGAGCAGTTCTTC. It codes for CASRPATGNEQFF. The rearrangement joins TRBV7-8 to TRBJ2-1; D call uncertain. Germline CDR1 is SGHVS and CDR2 is FQNEAQ. The V end lost 6 bases, the J end lost 7 bases, and 13 bases lay between the germline ends. CDR3 length: 13 residues.

The CDR3 loop is CASSPSGDRGGYTF. As DNA, the CDR3 is TGTGCCAGCAGCCCCTCCGGGGACAGGGGTGGCTACACCTTC. V and J are TRBV3-1 (or the pseudogene TRBV3-2) and TRBJ1-2; TRBD1 aligns across 10 bases. The germline CDR1 and CDR2 sequences are LGHDT and YNNKEL (reference sequence). J lost 7 bases, V lost 4 bases, and 6 bases had no gene match. This CDR3 contains 14 residues.